A selection of T cell receptor beta chains follows, all from one sample in a study of blood T cell repertoires in COVID-19. Method: immunoSEQ multiplex PCR; TCRdb's copy keeps in-frame clones and lacks some. The sample carries over 80,000 clones, roughly 88% recorded once. The sample taken for sequencing was peripheral blood. All receptors derive from a woman aged 80 or over with acute or convalescent COVID-19. CDR3s include the opening cysteine and the closing phenylalanine or tryptophan. The size entry is marked missing in some rows and otherwise reads once, few, many or a size class.

>-|TRBV7-2|14
CASSRDLVYQPQHF
>-|TRBV6-5|15
CASSQQTGGSAEAFF
>-|TRBV27|15
CASSLGTGVRGEQYF
>-|TRBV6-5|14
CASRSGGINQPQHF
>-|TRBV10-3|12
CATSRQGSGYTF
>-|TRBV25-1|15
CASRKRGSSQETQYF
>-|TRBV5-1|14
CASSLQTGSYGYTF
>-|TRBV7-2|14
CASARDSRADIQYF
>-|TRBV19|15
CASSIDLWGDYGYTF
>few|TRBV7-2|18
CASSLLWTGPLSNQPQHF
>-|TRBV10-3|16
CAISESPRATYNEQFF
>few|TRBV6-6|14
CASSRDRHSYGYTF
>-|TRBV18|15
CASSPGQGATTEAFF
>-|TRBV6-5|14
CASSLGQSADEQYF
>-|TRBV6-2/TRBV6-3|15
CASSYFQGRNTEAFF
>-|TRBV21-1|13
CASSKGGKTEAFF
>-|TRBV28|15
CASSLEAPGGHEAFF
>-|TRBV28|14
CASSPRGGADTIYF
>-|TRBV30|16
CAWTPLGADNPYEQYF
>-|TRBV28|14
CASTPSSSYNEQFF
>-|TRBV6-1|18
CASSGYRGPSSGANVLTF
>-|TRBV7-9|14
CASSLARPKNGYTF
>-|TRBV19|17
CASREQALGNSNQPQHF
>-|TRBV28|16
CASRTRAKRGSYEQYF
>-|TRBV1|22
CTSSQGTGRERNSSSYNSPLHF
>-|TRBV7-7|15
CASSPSQGVVNEQFF
>-|TRBV4-1|15
CASSQDEGRGAEAFF
>-|TRBV5-1|14
CASSSGQIQETQYF
>once|TRBV28|16
CASSGDRGSYNSPLHF
>once|TRBV28|15
CASSLLQGGYNEQFF
>once|TRBV5-8|15
CASSLETSYNYGYTF
>-|TRBV2|12
CASRQGYTEAFF
>-|TRBV18|13
CASSPGAVETQYF
>-|TRBV5-1|13
CASSLGGTDTQYF
>-|TRBV6-5|15
CASKGTVGRNSPLHF
>once|TRBV6-5|15
CASSPRLAGGREQFF
>-|TRBV19|16
CASSTRGQGRSRGYTF
>-|TRBV6-5|13
CASNGGAGETQYF
>-|TRBV7-8|15
CASSQGAQGEYGYTF
>-|TRBV4-3|18
CASSQDSPGQANTGELFF
>-|TRBV6-6|12
CASSWREQPQHF
>once|TRBV5-1|11
CASSSAQGAFF
>-|TRBV19|17
CASSTNRETSGRDEQFF
>-|TRBV13|16
CASSHSAGGSTDTQYF
>-|TRBV7-8|16
CASSTRDRGGNTEAFF
>-|TRBV13|17
CASSLGGAAGPIYGYTF
>few|TRBV27|16
CATSEAGSKRNTEAFF
>-|TRBV29-1|15
CSVDVLGSLQSEAFF
>-|TRBV5-4|15
CASSPMDSVNYGYTF
>-|TRBV7-8|12
CASSPGDQPQHF
>-|TRBV6-1|14
CASSEVGGVHEQYF
>-|TRBV2|17
CASSEKRGGVGIQPQHF